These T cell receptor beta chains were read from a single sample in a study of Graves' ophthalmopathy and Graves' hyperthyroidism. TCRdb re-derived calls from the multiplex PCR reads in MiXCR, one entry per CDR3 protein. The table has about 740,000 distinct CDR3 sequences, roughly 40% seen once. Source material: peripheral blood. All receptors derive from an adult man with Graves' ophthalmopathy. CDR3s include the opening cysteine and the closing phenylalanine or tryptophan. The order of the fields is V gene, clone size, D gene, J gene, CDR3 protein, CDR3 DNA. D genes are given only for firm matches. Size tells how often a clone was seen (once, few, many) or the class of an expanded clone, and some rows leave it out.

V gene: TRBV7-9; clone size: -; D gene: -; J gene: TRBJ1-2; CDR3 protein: CASSLVLGLRVGYTF; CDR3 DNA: TGTGCCAGCAGCTTAGTCCTGGGCCTCCGGGTTGGCTACACCTTC
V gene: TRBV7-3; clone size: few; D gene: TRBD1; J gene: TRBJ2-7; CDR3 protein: CASSSGGRGLGEQYF; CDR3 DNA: TGTGCCAGCAGCTCCGGGGGCAGGGGGCTAGGAGAGCAGTACTTC
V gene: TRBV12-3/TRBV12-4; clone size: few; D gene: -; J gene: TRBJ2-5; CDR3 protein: CASSRWVETQYF; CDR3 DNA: TGTGCCAGCAGCCGTTGGGTGGAGACCCAGTACTTC
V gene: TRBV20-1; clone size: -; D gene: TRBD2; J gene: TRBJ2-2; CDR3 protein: CSVPRGGTPNTGELFF; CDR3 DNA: TGCAGTGTCCCTCGCGGGGGGACACCGAACACCGGGGAGCTGTTTTTT
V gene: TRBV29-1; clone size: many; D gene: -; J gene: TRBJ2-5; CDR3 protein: CSVAANQETQYF; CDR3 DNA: TGCAGCGTTGCTGCAAACCAAGAGACCCAGTACTTC
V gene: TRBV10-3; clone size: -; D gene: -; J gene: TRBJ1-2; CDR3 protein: CASSRRTERYGYTF; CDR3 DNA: TGTGCCAGCAGTAGACGGACAGAACGCTATGGCTACACCTTC
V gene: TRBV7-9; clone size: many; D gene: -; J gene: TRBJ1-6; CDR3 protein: CASSFGDSPNSPLHF; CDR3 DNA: TGTGCCAGCAGCTTTGGTGACAGTCCCAATTCACCCCTCCACTTT
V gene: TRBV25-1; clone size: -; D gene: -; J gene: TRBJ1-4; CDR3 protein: CASARGSTNEKLFF; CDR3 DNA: TGTGCCAGCGCCCGGGGTTCTACTAATGAAAAACTGTTTTTT
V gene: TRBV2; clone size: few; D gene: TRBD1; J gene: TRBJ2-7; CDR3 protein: CASRGAGGRYEQYF; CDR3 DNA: TGTGCCAGCAGGGGGGCAGGGGGTCGGTACGAGCAGTACTTC
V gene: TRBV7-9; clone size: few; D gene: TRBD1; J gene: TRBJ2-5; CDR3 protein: CAWTGDVQETQYF; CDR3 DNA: TGTGCCTGGACAGGGGACGTACAAGAGACCCAGTACTTC
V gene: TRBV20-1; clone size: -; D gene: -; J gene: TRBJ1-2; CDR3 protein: CSAGRGSLGYTF; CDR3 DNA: TGCAGTGCCGGGAGGGGTAGTTTGGGCTACACCTTC
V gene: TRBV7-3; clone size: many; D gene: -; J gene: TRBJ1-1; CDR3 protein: CASSPTGPILNTEAFF; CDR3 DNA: TGTGCCAGCAGTCCTACTGGACCGATTCTGAACACTGAAGCTTTCTTT
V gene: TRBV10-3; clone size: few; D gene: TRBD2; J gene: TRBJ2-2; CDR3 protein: CAISKLAGDTGELFF; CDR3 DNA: TGTGCCATCAGCAAACTAGCGGGGGACACCGGGGAGCTGTTTTTT
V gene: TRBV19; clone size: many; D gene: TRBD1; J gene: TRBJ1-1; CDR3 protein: CASTELGTGTEAFF; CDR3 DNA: TGTGCCAGTACCGAACTCGGGACAGGGACTGAAGCTTTCTTT
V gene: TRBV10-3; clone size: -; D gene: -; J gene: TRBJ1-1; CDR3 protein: CASSTQQGGFTEAFF; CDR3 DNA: TGTGCCAGCAGTACCCAACAGGGAGGGTTCACTGAAGCTTTCTTT
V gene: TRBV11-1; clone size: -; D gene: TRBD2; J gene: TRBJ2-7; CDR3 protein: CASSLTGTSGEDEQYF; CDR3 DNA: TGTGCCAGCAGCTTAACGGGGACTAGCGGGGAGGACGAGCAGTACTTC
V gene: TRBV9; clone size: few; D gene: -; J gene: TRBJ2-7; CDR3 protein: CASSQVGGQPSYEQYF; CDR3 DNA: TGTGCCAGCAGCCAAGTGGGGGGACAGCCGTCCTACGAGCAGTACTTC
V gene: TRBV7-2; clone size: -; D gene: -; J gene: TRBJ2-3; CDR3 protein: CASFLWGGSGSDTQYF; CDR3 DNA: TGTGCCAGCTTCCTCTGGGGCGGGTCAGGGTCAGATACGCAGTATTTT
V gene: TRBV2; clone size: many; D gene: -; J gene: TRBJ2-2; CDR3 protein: CASSRLLTDTGELFF; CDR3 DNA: TGTGCCAGCAGCAGACTCCTGACGGACACCGGGGAGCTGTTTTTT
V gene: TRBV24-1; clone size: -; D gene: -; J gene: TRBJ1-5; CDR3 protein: CAGSYLGAQGGQPQHF; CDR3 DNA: TGTGCCGGCAGTTACCTGGGGGCCCAGGGAGGCCAGCCCCAGCATTTT
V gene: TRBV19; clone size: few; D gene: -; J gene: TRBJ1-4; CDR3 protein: CASTEWRRPNEKLFF; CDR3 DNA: TGTGCCAGTACCGAGTGGCGACGGCCGAATGAAAAACTGTTTTTT
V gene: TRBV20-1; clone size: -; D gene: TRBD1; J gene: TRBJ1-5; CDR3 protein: CSARVRDRANQPQHF; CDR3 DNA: TGCAGTGCTAGAGTCCGGGACAGGGCGAATCAGCCCCAGCATTTT
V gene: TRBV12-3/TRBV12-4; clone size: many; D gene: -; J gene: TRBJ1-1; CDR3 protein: CASSPDRQDKAFF; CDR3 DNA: TGTGCCAGCAGTCCCGACAGGCAAGACAAAGCTTTCTTT
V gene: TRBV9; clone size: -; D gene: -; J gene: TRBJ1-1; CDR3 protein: CASSQGGAGGKTEAFF; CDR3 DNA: TGTGCCAGCAGCCAAGGTGGGGCCGGGGGCAAGACTGAAGCTTTCTTT
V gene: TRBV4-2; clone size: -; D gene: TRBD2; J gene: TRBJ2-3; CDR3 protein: CASSQEGRENTDTQYF; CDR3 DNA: TGTGCCAGCAGCCAAGAGGGGCGGGAGAACACAGATACGCAGTATTTT
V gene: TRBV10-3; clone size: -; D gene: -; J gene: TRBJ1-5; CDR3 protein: CASGPNNQPQHF; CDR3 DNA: TGTGCCAGCGGGCCGAACAATCAGCCCCAGCATTTT
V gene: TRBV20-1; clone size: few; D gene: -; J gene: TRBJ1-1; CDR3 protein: CSAKGLDTEAFF; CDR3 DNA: TGCAGTGCAAAAGGGTTGGACACTGAAGCTTTCTTT
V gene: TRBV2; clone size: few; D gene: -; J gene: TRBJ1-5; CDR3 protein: CASTQSRGDQPQHF; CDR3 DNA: TGTGCCAGCACTCAAAGCCGGGGCGATCAGCCCCAGCATTTT
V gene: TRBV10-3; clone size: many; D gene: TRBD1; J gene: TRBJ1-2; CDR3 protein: CAISLTGAGVEGYTF; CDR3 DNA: TGTGCCATCAGCCTGACAGGGGCGGGGGTCGAAGGCTACACCTTC
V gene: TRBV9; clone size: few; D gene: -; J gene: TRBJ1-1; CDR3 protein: CASGITGSTEAFF; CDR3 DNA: TGTGCCAGCGGAATAACAGGGAGCACTGAAGCTTTCTTT
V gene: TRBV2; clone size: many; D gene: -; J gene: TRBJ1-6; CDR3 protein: CASSVQTGDSPLHF; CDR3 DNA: TGTGCCAGCAGTGTTCAGACTGGGGATTCACCCCTCCACTTT
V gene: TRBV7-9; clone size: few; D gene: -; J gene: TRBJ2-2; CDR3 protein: CASSPKGHLNTGELFF; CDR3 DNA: TGTGCCAGCAGCCCCAAGGGACACCTAAACACCGGGGAGCTGTTTTTT
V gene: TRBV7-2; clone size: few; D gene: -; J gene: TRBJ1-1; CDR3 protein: CASSLNPRGNTEAFF; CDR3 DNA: TGTGCCAGCAGCCTCAACCCGAGGGGGAACACTGAAGCTTTCTTT
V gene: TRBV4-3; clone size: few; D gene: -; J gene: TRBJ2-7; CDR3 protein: CASSQAAGSELYEQYF; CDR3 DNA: TGCGCCAGCAGCCAAGCGGCTGGATCCGAACTCTACGAGCAGTACTTC
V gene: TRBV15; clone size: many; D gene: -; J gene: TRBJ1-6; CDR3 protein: CATSPGRYNSPLHF; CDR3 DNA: TGTGCCACCAGTCCGGGGCGGTATAATTCACCCCTCCACTTT
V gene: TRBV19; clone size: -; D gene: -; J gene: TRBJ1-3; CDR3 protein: CASSSSVRGNTIYF; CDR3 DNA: TGTGCCAGTAGTTCGTCGGTCAGGGGAAACACCATATATTTT
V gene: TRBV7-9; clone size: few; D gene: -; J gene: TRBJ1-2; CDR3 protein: CASSLGGDTNYGYTF; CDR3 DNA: TGTGCCAGCTCCTTAGGTGGTGATACTAACTATGGCTACACCTTC
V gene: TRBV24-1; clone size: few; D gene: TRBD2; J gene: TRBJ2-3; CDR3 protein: CATSDRTSGSGSLTDTQYF; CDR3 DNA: TGTGCCACCAGTGATCGGACTAGCGGGAGCGGGAGTCTAACAGATACGCAGTATTTT
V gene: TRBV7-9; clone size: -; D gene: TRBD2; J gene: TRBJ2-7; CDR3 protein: CASSLAGGPYNEQYF; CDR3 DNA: TGTGCCAGCAGCTTAGCGGGAGGGCCGTACAATGAGCAGTACTTC
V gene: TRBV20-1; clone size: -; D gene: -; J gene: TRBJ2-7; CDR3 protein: CSVPDRTTYEQYF; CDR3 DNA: TGCAGCGTTCCGGACAGGACTACCTACGAGCAGTACTTC
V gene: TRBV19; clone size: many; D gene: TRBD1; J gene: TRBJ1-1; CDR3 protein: CASSLYRGEEAFF; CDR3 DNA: TGTGCCAGTAGTCTGTACAGGGGCGAGGAAGCTTTCTTT
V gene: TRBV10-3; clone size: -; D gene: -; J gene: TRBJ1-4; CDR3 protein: CAISEALRRNEKLFF; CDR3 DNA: TGTGCCATCAGTGAGGCGCTCAGAAGAAATGAAAAACTGTTTTTT
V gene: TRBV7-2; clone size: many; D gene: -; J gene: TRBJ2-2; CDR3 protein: CASSLAPRSSGGGELFF; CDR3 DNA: TGTGCCAGCAGCTTAGCGCCGAGGAGTTCCGGGGGCGGGGAGCTGTTTTTT
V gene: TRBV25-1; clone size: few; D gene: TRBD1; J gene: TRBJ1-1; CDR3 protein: CASRLQGAGGTEAFF; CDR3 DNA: TGTGCCAGCAGACTGCAGGGGGCCGGCGGCACTGAAGCTTTCTTT
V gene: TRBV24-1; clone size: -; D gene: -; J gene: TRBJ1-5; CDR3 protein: CASSLSSRVSNQPQHF; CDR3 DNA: TGTGCCAGCAGTTTATCGTCCAGGGTAAGCAATCAGCCCCAGCATTTT